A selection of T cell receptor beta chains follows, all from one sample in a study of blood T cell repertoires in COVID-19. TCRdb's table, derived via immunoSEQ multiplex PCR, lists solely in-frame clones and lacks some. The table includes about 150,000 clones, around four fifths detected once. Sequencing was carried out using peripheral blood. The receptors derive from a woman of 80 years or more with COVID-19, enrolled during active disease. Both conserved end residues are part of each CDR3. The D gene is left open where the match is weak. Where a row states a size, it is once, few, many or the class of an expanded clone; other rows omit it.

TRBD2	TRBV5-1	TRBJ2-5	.	CASSSAGAGPTETQYF	TGCGCCAGCAGCTCTGCGGGAGCGGGGCCGACTGAGACCCAGTACTTC
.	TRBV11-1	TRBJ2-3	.	CASSLGQASTNTQYF	TGTGCCAGCAGCTTAGGTCAGGCAAGCACGAATACGCAGTATTTT
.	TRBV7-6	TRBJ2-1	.	CASGPRGADSYNEQFF	TGTGCCAGCGGTCCCCGAGGAGCGGACTCCTACAATGAGCAGTTCTTC
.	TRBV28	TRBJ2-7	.	CASIGAGAHEQYF	TGTGCCAGCATAGGGGCAGGTGCCCACGAGCAGTACTTC
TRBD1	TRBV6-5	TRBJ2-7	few	CASRGWDREAEQYF	TGTGCCAGCAGGGGGTGGGACAGGGAGGCCGAGCAGTACTTC
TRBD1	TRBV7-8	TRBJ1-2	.	CASSLGTGNYGYTF	TGTGCCAGCAGCTTAGGGACAGGGAACTATGGCTACACCTTC
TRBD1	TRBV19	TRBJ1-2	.	CASIGSPGQGDYNYGYTF	TGTGCCAGTATAGGTTCACCGGGACAGGGGGATTATAACTATGGCTACACCTTC
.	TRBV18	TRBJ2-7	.	CASSPRGPFPEQYF	TGTGCCAGCTCACCAAGGGGCCCGTTTCCCGAGCAGTACTTC
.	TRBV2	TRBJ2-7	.	CASTVTYEQYF	TGTGCCAGCACAGTTACCTACGAGCAGTACTTC
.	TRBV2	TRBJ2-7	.	CASSGSGQTYEQYF	TGTGCCAGCAGTGGTTCAGGGCAAACCTACGAGCAGTACTTC
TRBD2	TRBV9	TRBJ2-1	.	CASSGSGSAGWNNEQFF	TGTGCCAGCAGCGGTAGCGGGAGCGCCGGGTGGAACAATGAGCAGTTCTTC
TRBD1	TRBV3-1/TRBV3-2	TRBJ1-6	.	CASGPLPGTGGSPLHF	TGTGCCAGCGGCCCCCTGCCCGGGACAGGGGGATCACCCCTCCACTTT
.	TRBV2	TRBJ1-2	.	CASSKSDYGYTF	TGTGCCAGCAGCAAGTCGGACTATGGCTACACCTTC
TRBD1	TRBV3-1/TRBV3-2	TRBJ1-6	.	CASSQDLTGGNSPLHF	TGTGCCAGCAGCCAAGATTTGACAGGGGGTAATTCACCCCTCCACTTT
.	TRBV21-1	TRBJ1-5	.	CASSKGTGLNQPQHF	TGTGCCAGCAGCAAGGGGACAGGGCTAAATCAGCCCCAGCATTTT
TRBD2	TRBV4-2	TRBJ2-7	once	CASSPLAMFEQYF	TGTGCCAGCAGCCCACTAGCGATGTTCGAGCAGTACTTC
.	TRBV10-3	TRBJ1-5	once	CAISESGARVSNQPQHF	TGTGCCATCAGTGAGTCAGGTGCCAGGGTCAGCAATCAGCCCCAGCATTTT
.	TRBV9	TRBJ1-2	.	CASSVDGETWGGYTF	TGTGCCAGCAGCGTAGACGGTGAAACGTGGGGCGGCTACACCTTC
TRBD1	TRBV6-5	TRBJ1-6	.	CASSLGQGHSPLHF	TGTGCCAGCAGTCTCGGACAGGGCCACTCACCCCTCCACTTT
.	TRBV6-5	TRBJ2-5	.	CASSYSYREETQYF	TGTGCCAGCAGTTACTCCTACAGGGAAGAGACCCAGTACTTC
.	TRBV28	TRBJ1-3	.	CASSLGPMGNTIYF	TGTGCCAGCAGCCTGGGCCCCATGGGAAACACCATATATTTT
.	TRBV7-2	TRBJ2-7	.	CASSLLGQSYEQYF	TGTGCCAGCAGCTTATTAGGACAGAGCTACGAGCAGTACTTC
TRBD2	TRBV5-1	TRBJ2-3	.	CASSLPGLAGEAQYF	TGCGCCAGCAGCTTACCGGGACTAGCGGGAGAGGCGCAGTATTTT
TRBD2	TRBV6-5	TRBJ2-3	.	CASSSSGSGASDTQYF	TGTGCCAGCAGTTCAAGCGGGAGTGGGGCATCAGATACGCAGTATTTT
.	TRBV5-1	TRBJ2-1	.	CASSLGAAHYNEQFF	TGCGCCAGCAGCTTGGGCGCTGCCCACTACAATGAGCAGTTCTTC
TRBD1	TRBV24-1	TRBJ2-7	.	CARRPVDDRVNEQYF	TGTGCCAGGCGCCCAGTTGACGACAGGGTAAACGAGCAGTACTTC
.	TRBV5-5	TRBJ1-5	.	CASSFDGTREPQHF	TGTGCCAGCAGCTTCGACGGGACTCGAGAGCCCCAGCATTTT
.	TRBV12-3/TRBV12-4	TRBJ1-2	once	CASRASGVWGYTF	TGTGCCAGCAGGGCGTCGGGGGTTTGGGGCTACACCTTC